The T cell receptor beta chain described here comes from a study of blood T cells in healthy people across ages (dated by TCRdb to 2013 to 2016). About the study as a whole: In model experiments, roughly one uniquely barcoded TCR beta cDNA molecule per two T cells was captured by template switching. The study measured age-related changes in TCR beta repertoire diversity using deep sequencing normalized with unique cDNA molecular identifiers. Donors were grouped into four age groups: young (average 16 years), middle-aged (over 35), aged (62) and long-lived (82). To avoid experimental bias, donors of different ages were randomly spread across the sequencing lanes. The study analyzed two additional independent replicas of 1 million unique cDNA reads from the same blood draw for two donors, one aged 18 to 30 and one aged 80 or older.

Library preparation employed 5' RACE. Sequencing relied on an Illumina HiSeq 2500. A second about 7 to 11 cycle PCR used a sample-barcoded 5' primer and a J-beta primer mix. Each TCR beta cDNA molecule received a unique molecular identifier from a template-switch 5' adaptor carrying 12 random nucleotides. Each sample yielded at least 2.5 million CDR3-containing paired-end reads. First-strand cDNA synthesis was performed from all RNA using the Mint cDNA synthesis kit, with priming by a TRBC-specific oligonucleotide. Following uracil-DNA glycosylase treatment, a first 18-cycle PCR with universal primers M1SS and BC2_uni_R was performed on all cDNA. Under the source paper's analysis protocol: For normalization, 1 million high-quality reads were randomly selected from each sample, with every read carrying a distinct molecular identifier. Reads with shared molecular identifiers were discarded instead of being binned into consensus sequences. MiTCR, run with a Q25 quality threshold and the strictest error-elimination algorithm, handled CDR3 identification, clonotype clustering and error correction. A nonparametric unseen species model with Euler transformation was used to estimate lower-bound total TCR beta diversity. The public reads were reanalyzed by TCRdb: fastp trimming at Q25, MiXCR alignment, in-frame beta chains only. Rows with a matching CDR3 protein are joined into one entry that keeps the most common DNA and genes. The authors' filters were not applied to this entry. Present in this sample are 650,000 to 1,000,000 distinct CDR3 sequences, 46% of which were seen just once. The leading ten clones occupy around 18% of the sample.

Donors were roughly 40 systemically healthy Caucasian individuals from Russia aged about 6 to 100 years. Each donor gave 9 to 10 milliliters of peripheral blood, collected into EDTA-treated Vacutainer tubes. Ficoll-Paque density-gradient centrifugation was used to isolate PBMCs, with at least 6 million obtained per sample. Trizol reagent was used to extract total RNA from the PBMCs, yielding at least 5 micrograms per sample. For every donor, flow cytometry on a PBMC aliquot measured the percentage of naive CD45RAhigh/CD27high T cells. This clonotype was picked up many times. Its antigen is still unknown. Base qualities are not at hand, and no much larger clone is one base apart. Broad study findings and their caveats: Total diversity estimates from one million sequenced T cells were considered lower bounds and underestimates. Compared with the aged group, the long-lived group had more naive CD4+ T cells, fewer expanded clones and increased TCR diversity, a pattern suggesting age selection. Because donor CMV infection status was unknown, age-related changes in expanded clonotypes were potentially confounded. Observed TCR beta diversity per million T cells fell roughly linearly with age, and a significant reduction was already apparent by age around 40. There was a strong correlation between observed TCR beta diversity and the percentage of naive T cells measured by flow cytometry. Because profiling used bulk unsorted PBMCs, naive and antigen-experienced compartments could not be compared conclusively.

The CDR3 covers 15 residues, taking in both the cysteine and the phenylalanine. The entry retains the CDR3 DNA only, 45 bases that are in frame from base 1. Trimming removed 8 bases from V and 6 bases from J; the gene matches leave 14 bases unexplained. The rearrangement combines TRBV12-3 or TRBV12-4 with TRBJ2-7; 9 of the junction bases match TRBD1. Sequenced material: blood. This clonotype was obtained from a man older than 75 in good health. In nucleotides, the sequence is TGTGCCAGCTCGGGACAGGGCAGACTAGCTGGCGAGCAGTACTTC. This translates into CASSGQGRLAGEQYF.